Listed here are 8 T cell receptor beta chains from one sample, sequenced in a study of T cells in Graves' hyperthyroidism and ophthalmopathy. From RNA transcripts, TCR beta CDR3 regions were amplified. A first-round RT-PCR of the TCR CDR3 used the HTBI primer set. TCRdb re-analysed the multiplex PCR reads in MiXCR, keeping a single row per CDR3 protein. The sample has over 500,000 distinct CDR3 sequences, 17% seen once. Sequenced material: blood. These TCRs come from a woman between 18 and 29 years old with Graves' ophthalmopathy.

This clonotype was observed a handful of times. The CDR3 region is CASSGGGGLDTQYF. CDR3 nucleotide sequence: TGCGCCAGCAGTGGAGGCGGGGGGCTGGATACGCAGTATTTT. The chain employs TRBV10-1 and TRBJ2-3, with 8 nucleotides matching TRBD2. CDR1 is WNHNN, CDR2 SYGVQD, per germline (reference sequence). This CDR3 has 14 residues. J lost 6 bases, V lost 4 bases, and 6 bases had no gene match.

This clonotype was seen a few times. The chain couples TRBV6-5 to TRBJ1-3; D is undetermined. Between the trimmed V and J ends, which lost 0 bases and 3 bases, there was a span of 6 bases. Germline CDR1 reads MNHEY; CDR2 reads SVGAGI. This CDR3 contains 14 residues. CDR3 bases: TGTGCCAGCAGTTACTCGGCAGATGGAAACACCATATATTTT. This gives the protein CASSYSADGNTIYF.

This clonotype was seen ten or more times. This chain connects TRBV2 to TRBJ1-1; D is possibly TRBD1 (5 bases). The germline V gene encodes CDR1 SNHLY and CDR2 FYNNEI. This CDR3 spans 14 amino acids. Trimming cost V 2 bases and J 7 bases, with 14 bases left between them. The chain's CDR3 is CASSESGRAFEAFF. CDR3 nucleotides: TGTGCCAGCAGTGAATCGGGACGGGCCTTTGAAGCTTTCTTT.

The V and J genes are TRBV20-1 and TRBJ1-5; D gene uncertain. This CDR3 has 14 residues. Germline CDR1 is DFQATT and CDR2 is SNEGSKA (reference sequence). The V gene lost 4 bases and the J gene lost 1 base, with 11 bases spanning the gap. This CDR3 reads CSATDGWSNQPQHF. CDR3 DNA sequence: TGCAGTGCTACCGATGGTTGGAGCAATCAGCCCCAGCATTTT.

This clonotype showed up just a few times. The chain has TRBV4-1 and TRBJ1-6; the D gene is possibly TRBD1 (6 bases). V shed 3 bases and J shed 4 bases, with 10 bases lying between them. Germline CDR1 and CDR2: MGHRA and YSYEKL. The CDR3 has 15 amino acids. CDR3 DNA sequence: TGCGCCAGCAGCCAGCTACAGGGTTATAATTCACCCCTCCACTTT. This codes for CASSQLQGYNSPLHF.

Ten or more counts support this clonotype. CDR3 DNA: TGTGCCAGCAGCCAACAGGGGGAACTTACTGAAGCTTTCTTT. Its translation is CASSQQGELTEAFF. V usage is TRBV2 and J usage is TRBJ1-1; 8 positions agree with TRBD1. Germline CDR1 and CDR2: SNHLY and FYNNEI. V trimming: 6 bases; J trimming: 5 bases; junction bases outside the gene matches: 8. The CDR3 contains 14 residues.

This clonotype was picked up one time. The CDR3 sequence: CAAHQLRESEQFF. The CDR3 nucleotides read TGTGCAGCGCACCAATTGCGGGAGAGTGAGCAGTTCTTC. This chain links TRBV18 with TRBJ2-1, with TRBD2 matching over 7 bases. CDR3 size: 13 residues. Germline CDR1 and CDR2: KGHSH and LQKENI.

The rearrangement joins TRBV20-1 to TRBJ1-2; D is uncertain. Germline assignment: CDR1 DFQATT and CDR2 SNEGSKA (reference sequence). This CDR3 has 14 amino acids. V was clipped by 6 bases and J by 10 bases, with 24 bases between them. For the CDR3, the DNA is TGCAGTGCCAGGCCAAACCTGGGCAGAACTTACTACACCTTC. Amino acid sequence: CSARPNLGRTYYTF.